These 3 T cell receptor beta chains were sequenced from one sample in a study of blood T cell repertoires in COVID-19. The assay was immunoSEQ multiplex PCR, and TCRdb's table has in-frame clones only and misses some. Of 470,000 or so clones listed, around 85% are singletons. Sequences were obtained from peripheral blood. Receptors originate from a human donor in a cohort sampled during active COVID-19.

J is TRBJ1-4 and V is TRBV6-4, with D perhaps TRBD1 (5 bases). V shed 0 bases and J shed 6 bases, with 17 bases lying between them. The CDR3 has 17 amino acids. Germline V gives CDR1 MRHNA, CDR2 SNTAGT. CDR3 residues: CASSDSARFRVHEKLFF. The CDR3 DNA is TGTGCCAGCAGTGACTCGGCCCGTTTCAGGGTGCATGAAAAACTGTTTTTT.

This clone was counted only a few times. The V call is TRBV29-1, the J call TRBJ1-1; 7 bases fit TRBD1. J lost 4 bases, V lost 1 base, and 3 bases had no gene match. There are 13 residues in the CDR3. Germline lookup yields CDR1 SQVTM and CDR2 ANQGSEA. CDR3 in amino acids: CSVEGDRVTEAFF. The CDR3 coding sequence is TGCAGCGTTGAAGGTGACAGGGTCACTGAAGCTTTCTTT.

The chain joins TRBV4-1 to TRBJ2-7; the match to TRBD2 covers 10 bases. The germline gives CDR1 MGHRA, CDR2 YSYEKL. V lost 4 bases, J lost 9 bases, and 9 bases stayed unmatched. The CDR3 contains 14 residues. The CDR3 spells CASSPTPSGSVQYF. In DNA, the CDR3 is TGCGCCAGCAGCCCTACGCCTAGCGGGAGTGTGCAGTACTTC.